The clone carrying this TCR beta chain has more than one count but fewer than ten. These data come from a study of patients and donors after allogeneic stem cell transplantation. MiXCR, run by TCRdb on the RT-PCR reads, gives a single entry per CDR3 protein. Counted here are 150,000 to 250,000 distinct CDR3 sequences, less than 45% occurring once; the ten biggest clones make up 33%. The CDR3 runs to 13 residues. The V and J ends lost 2 bases and 6 bases respectively, with 10 bases between them. Looked up from germline, CDR1 is KGHSH and CDR2 is LQKENI. Sequencing used blood, either unsorted or a sorted T cell fraction (not recorded which). The rearrangement links TRBV18 to TRBJ1-2; D perhaps matches TRBD1 (6 bases). This clonotype was obtained from a human donor who was either an allogeneic HSCT recipient or a stem cell or donor lymphocyte infusion donor (not recorded which). It is not recorded whose cells these are; they may come from a transplant donor. CDR3 loop: CASSPAGADGYTF. CDR3 nucleotides: TGTGCCAGCTCACCAGCAGGGGCTGATGGCTACACCTTC.